These 26 T cell receptor beta chains share one sample of origin, sequenced in a study of vaccination effects on CD4 cells after COVID-19. For these TCRs, the target antigens are not known. Before sequencing took place, the ViraFEST assay used viral peptide pools to expand antigen-specific CD4+ T cells. CD4+ T cell isolation took place after 10 days of culture. Participants completed two doses of the BNT162b2 or mRNA-1273 vaccine. Measured with immunoSEQ multiplex PCR; TCRdb has only the in-frame clones, and not every one. The data show some 61,000 clones, about 80% seen once. The source was CD4+ T cells from PBMCs cultured with HCoV-OC43 spike peptides, collected after COVID-19 vaccination. Subset: HCoV-OC43 spike overlapping peptide pool stimulation. The receptors stem from a human donor who received a COVID-19 vaccine.

The chain carries TRBV2 and TRBJ1-1, with D unclear. CDR1 is SNHLY and CDR2 is FYNNEI in the germline V gene. This CDR3 has 14 amino acids. V was shortened by 3 bases and J by 0 bases, with 8 bases between the two germline ends. The CDR3 here is CASSDRWMNTEAFF. The CDR3 DNA is TGTGCCAGCAGTGACAGATGGATGAACACTGAAGCTTTCTTT.

V is TRBV7-9 and J is TRBJ1-2; the D gene is possibly TRBD1 (6 bases). The CDR3 is 14 residues long. The V gene lost 4 bases and the J gene lost 4 bases, with 13 bases spanning the gap. Germline CDR1 is SEHNR and CDR2 is FQNEAQ (reference sequence). In DNA form, the CDR3 reads TGTGCCAGCAGCTCATCGGGGGGCGGCTATGGCTACACCTTC. Protein: CASSSSGGGYGYTF.

The chain couples TRBV6-2 or TRBV6-3 to TRBJ2-1; weak D call: TRBD2 (5 bases). Per the germline V gene, CDR1 is MNHEY and CDR2 is SVGEGT. The V end was cut by 5 bases, the J end by 6 bases, with 14 bases between. This CDR3 is 14 amino acids long. The CDR3 nucleotides are TGTGCCAGCAGTCCCACTACGGGGTTCAATGAGCAGTTCTTC. Translated, it gives CASSPTTGFNEQFF.

V is TRBV7-2 and J is TRBJ2-7; 12 bases are shared with TRBD2. The CDR3 has 14 residues. Germline V gene data show CDR1 as SGHTA and CDR2 as FQGNSA. CDR3 sequence reads: CASSLAGGAYEQYV. CDR3 sequence (DNA): TGTGCCAGCAGCCTAGCGGGGGGGGCCTACGAGCAGTACGTC.

The chain links TRBV5-4 to TRBJ2-5; a possible D gene is TRBD2 (6 bases). This CDR3 is built from 15 residues. Germline lookup yields CDR1 SGHNT and CDR2 YYREEE (reference sequence). The V gene lost 5 bases and the J gene lost 4 bases, with 18 bases spanning the gap. Here the CDR3 reads CASRDKSGVLETQYF. CDR3 DNA sequence: TGTGCCAGCAGGGATAAATCGGGGGTCTTAGAGACCCAGTACTTC. Combining the CDR3 with reference TRBV5-4 and TRBJ2-5 gives the whole variable domain ETGVTQSPTHLIKTRGQQVTLRCSSQSGHNTVSWYQQALGQGPQFIFQYYREEENGRGNFPPRFSGLQFPNYSSELNVNALELDDSALYLCASRDKSGVLETQYFGPGTRLLVL.

With regard to this clone: One end of the junction varies from germline; a read error may be responsible. This chain joins TRBV5-5 and TRBJ1-6, with D maybe TRBD1 (5 bases). The CDR3 length is 13 residues. The germline CDR1 and CDR2 sequences are SGHKS and YYEKEE (reference sequence). Here the CDR3 DNA reads TGTGCCAGCAGCCTCGGCGGGACTTCATCCCTCCACTTT. This sequence encodes CASSLGGTSSLHF.

J is TRBJ2-2 and V is TRBV28; TRBD1 matches 9 bases. The CDR3 totals 15 residues. Germline loops: CDR1 MDHEN, CDR2 SYDVKM. V shed 6 bases, J shed 1 base, and the junction held 3 bases outside the gene matches. The CDR3 DNA reads TGTGCCAGCAGGGGACAGGGCCTGAACACCGGGGAGCTGTTTTTT. This codes for CASRGQGLNTGELFF.

In this sample, this clone turned up a few times. This chain links TRBV10-3 with TRBJ2-3; D may be TRBD2 (5 bases). Per the germline V gene, CDR1 is ENHRY and CDR2 is SYGVKD. The CDR3 has 14 residues. Trimming pared 4 bases from V and 2 bases from J, leaving 10 bases between. The CDR3 reads CAISGEGPTDTQYF. In DNA form, the CDR3 reads TGTGCCATCAGTGGTGAGGGCCCCACAGATACGCAGTATTTT.

This clone was found once. The V call is TRBV15, the J call TRBJ2-1, with 8 bases fitting TRBD1. CDR1 is LNHNV and CDR2 is YYDKDF in the germline V gene (reference sequence). This CDR3 region has 15 residues. V trimming: 3 bases; J trimming: 10 bases; junction bases outside the gene matches: 11. The DNA of the CDR3 is TGTGCCACCAGCAGTCGACAGGGGCAGGGGCAGGAGCAGTTCTTC. Residues: CATSSRQGQGQEQFF. The complete variable domain, with remaining parts taken from reference TRBV15 and TRBJ2-1, reads DAMVIQNPRYQVTQFGKPVTLSCSQTLNHNVMYWYQQKSSQAPKLLFHYYDKDFNNEADTPDNFQSRRPNTSFCFLDIRSPGLGDTAMYLCATSSRQGQGQEQFFGPGTRLTVL.

This chain connects TRBV5-6 to TRBJ2-3; D is unclear. CDR1 is SGHDT and CDR2 is YYEEEE in the germline V gene. The CDR3 is 12 amino acids. Between the trimmed V and J ends, which lost 1 base and 3 bases, there was a span of 3 bases. This chain's CDR3 is CASSLSTDTQYF. CDR3 DNA sequence: TGTGCCAGCAGCTTGTCGACAGATACGCAGTATTTT.

The CDR3 reads CASSESPGAKNIQYF. CDR3 nucleotide sequence: TGTGCCAGCAGTGAATCGCCGGGAGCCAAAAACATTCAGTACTTC. This chain joins TRBV6-1 and TRBJ2-4; D call uncertain. Germline V gene sequence: CDR1 MNHNS, CDR2 SASEGT. The length of the CDR3 is 15 residues. Trimming pared 2 bases from V and 0 bases from J, leaving 8 bases between.

The chain carries TRBV28 and TRBJ1-2; D may be TRBD1 (5 bases). CDR1 is MDHEN and CDR2 is SYDVKM in the germline V gene. This CDR3 contains 13 residues. V was cut by 7 bases and J by 4 bases, with 13 bases left in between. Written as DNA, the CDR3 is TGTGCCAGCACCGCGGGACGGACCTATGGCTACACCTTC. Translation: CASTAGRTYGYTF.

The chain couples TRBV2 to TRBJ2-1, with 8 bases matching TRBD2. Per the germline V gene, CDR1 is SNHLY and CDR2 is FYNNEI. The J segment lost 0 bases and the V segment lost 4 bases, leaving 11 bases of the junction unmatched. The CDR3 runs to 18 residues. CDR3 sequence reads: CASSGTLKRGSSYNEQFF. CDR3 nucleotides: TGTGCCAGCAGTGGGACCCTAAAGCGGGGGAGCTCCTACAATGAGCAGTTCTTC. The full variable domain, rest sourced from reference TRBV2 and TRBJ2-1, is EPEVTQTPSHQVTQMGQEVILRCVPISNHLYFYWYRQILGQKVEFLVSFYNNEISEKSEIFDDQFSVERPDGSNFTLKIRSTKLEDSAMYFCASSGTLKRGSSYNEQFFGPGTRLTVL.

This chain uses TRBV6-2 or TRBV6-3 with TRBJ2-7, with D hard to call. CDR3 size: 15 residues. Germline CDR1 is MNHEY and CDR2 is SVGEGT. CDR3: CASSNSDGRNYEQYV. In DNA form, the CDR3 reads TGTGCCAGCAGTAACTCCGACGGGCGGAACTACGAGCAGTACGTC.

This chain links TRBV19 with TRBJ1-6, with a tentative D call TRBD1 (6 bases). CDR1 LNHDA and CDR2 SQIVND come from the germline V gene (reference sequence). CDR3 size: 16 residues. V lost 4 bases and J lost 7, with 17 bases in between. CDR3 amino acids: CASSTRRGGANSPLHF. The DNA of the CDR3 is TGTGCCAGTAGTACGCGCCGGGGGGGCGCGAATTCACCCCTCCACTTT.

The rearrangement links TRBV18 to TRBJ1-1, with TRBD1 identical over 9 bases. With V trimmed by 6 bases and J by 0 bases, 11 bases remained unmatched. The CDR3 consists of 17 residues. The germline CDR1 and CDR2 sequences are KGHSH and LQKENI. The DNA for the CDR3 is TGTGCCAGCTCTCGGGGAGGGACAGGGAGAGTGAACACTGAAGCTTTCTTT. Amino acids: CASSRGGTGRVNTEAFF.

This clone was seen once. The gene calls are TRBV7-8 and TRBJ2-5, with D possibly matching TRBD2 (5 bases). Germline V gene sequence: CDR1 SGHVS, CDR2 FQNEAQ. CDR3 length equals 13 residues. Trimming cost V 5 bases and J 5 bases, with 12 bases left between them. The DNA of the CDR3 is TGTGCCAGCAGCATCACTAGGGTGGAGACCCAGTACTTC. Residues: CASSITRVETQYF.

The chain carries TRBV7-8 and TRBJ2-7; the match to TRBD1 covers 10 bases. Germline-derived CDR1 and CDR2 are SGHVS and FQNEAQ. The junction had 9 bases not matched to a gene; V was cut back by 1 base and J by 9 bases. The CDR3 is 15 residues long. The CDR3 DNA sequence: TGTGCCAGCAGCTTAGGGGGACAGGGGTCTTTTTTGCAGTACGTC. Its protein product is CASSLGGQGSFLQYV.

This rearrangement joins TRBV5-8 to TRBJ1-5; possible D gene TRBD1, 5 bases. Trimming pared 4 bases from V and 6 bases from J, leaving 17 bases between. The CDR3 has 15 residues. In germline, CDR1 is SGHTS, CDR2 YDEGEE. The CDR3 here is CASSIGHQDGQPQHF. The DNA for the CDR3 is TGTGCCAGCAGCATAGGACACCAGGACGGTCAGCCCCAGCATTTT.

The J gene is TRBJ1-5, the V gene TRBV6-4; D might be TRBD1 (6 bases). The CDR3 consists of 19 residues. Germline CDR1 MRHNA, CDR2 SNTAGT. V gave up 2 bases and J gave up 0 bases, with 20 bases separating them. CDR3 bases: TGTGCCAGCAGTGACGTGGACAGAGAAATAACCATTAGCAATCAGCCCCAGCATTTT. This sequence encodes CASSDVDREITISNQPQHF.

This sequence joins TRBV24-1 and TRBJ2-3; D gene uncertain. This CDR3 has 13 residues. V lost 5 bases to trimming and J lost 1 base, with 6 bases between them. From germline, CDR1 is KGHDR and CDR2 SFDVKD. The CDR3, as DNA: TGTGCCACCAGTGCGGCGGGCACAGATACGCAGTATTTT. Residues: CATSAAGTDTQYF.

The rearrangement joins TRBV12-3 or TRBV12-4 to TRBJ2-5, with D possibly TRBD1 on 5 matching bases. CDR3 length: 12 residues. V lost 6 bases, J lost 5 bases, and 10 bases lay in between. The CDR3 is CASRRGLETQYF. The DNA of the CDR3 is TGTGCCAGCAGAAGGGGCCTCGAGACCCAGTACTTC.

The chain is built from TRBV12-3 or TRBV12-4 and TRBJ1-5; 7 bases match TRBD1. V trimming: 5 bases; J trimming: 5 bases; junction bases outside the gene matches: 3. The CDR3 is 13 residues long. The CDR3 bases are TGTGCCAGCAGTGGGACAGCTTATCAGCCCCAGCATTTT. Its protein is CASSGTAYQPQHF.

The chain links TRBV6-2 or TRBV6-3 to TRBJ1-2; D might be TRBD1 (6 bases). The CDR3 length is 17 residues. The V end was cut by 2 bases, the J end by 9 bases, with 25 bases between. Germline assignment: CDR1 MNHEY and CDR2 SVGEGT. The CDR3 loop reads CASSYPIPELSRGSYTF. CDR3 coding DNA: TGTGCCAGCAGTTACCCGATACCGGAACTTTCCAGGGGTAGCTACACCTTC.

This sequence joins TRBV5-5 and TRBJ1-1; 10 bases align to TRBD1. The length of the CDR3 is 18 residues. The germline gives CDR1 SGHKS, CDR2 YYEKEE (reference sequence). V lost 4 bases and J lost 0; bases outside the gene matches: 12. CDR3 DNA: TGTGCCAGCAGCATGGGACAGGGGCGCGGGGGGGTGAACACTGAAGCTTTCTTT. Translated: CASSMGQGRGGVNTEAFF. The full variable domain, its missing parts supplied by reference TRBV5-5 and TRBJ1-1, is DAGVTQSPTHLIKTRGQQVTLRCSPISGHKSVSWYQQVLGQGPQFIFQYYEKEERGRGNFPDRFSARQFPNYSSELNVNALLLGDSALYLCASSMGQGRGGVNTEAFFGQGTRLTVV.

A few counts support this clone. The chain combines TRBV7-2 with TRBJ2-3; D not certain. The length of the CDR3 is 13 residues. CDR1 is SGHTA, CDR2 FQGNSA, per germline. The V and J ends lost 3 bases and 7 bases respectively, with 11 bases between them. CDR3 protein: CASSLGLGNTQYF. In DNA, the CDR3 is TGTGCCAGCAGCTTGGGCCTTGGGAATACGCAGTATTTT.